Listed below are T cell receptor beta chains from one sample, sequenced in a study of cytomegalovirus exposure and HLA in healthy donors. The protocol was immunoSEQ multiplex PCR, while the TCRdb copy is restricted to in-frame clones and leaves out a portion. The sample includes some 200,000 clones, roughly 77% seen only once; the top ten take approximately 0.4%. Sequencing was carried out using PBMCs. The source of these receptors is a male donor in good health and CMV-seropositive. CDR3s include the opening cysteine and the closing phenylalanine or tryptophan. D genes are given only for firm matches. A row's size may be missing; if present it is once, few, many or a size class.

TRBD1 | TRBJ2-5 | TRBV27 | once | CASSPPRDRVNRQYF | TGTGCCAGCAGTCCCCCCAGGGACAGGGTGAATAGGCAGTACTTC
NA | TRBJ2-1 | TRBV9 | NA | CASSPTAGRGNNEQFF | TGTGCCAGCAGCCCGACAGCGGGAAGGGGGAACAATGAGCAGTTCTTC
TRBD1 | TRBJ2-7 | TRBV9 | NA | CASSVLQTGHEQYF | TGTGCCAGCAGCGTACTTCAGACAGGGCACGAGCAGTACTTC
NA | TRBJ1-6 | TRBV5-1 | few | CASRETGSPLHF | TGCGCCAGCAGGGAAACAGGTTCACCCCTCCACTTT
TRBD2 | TRBJ2-2 | TRBV4-3 | NA | CASSRLAGSTGELFF | TGCGCCAGCAGCCGGCTAGCGGGATCCACCGGGGAGCTGTTTTTT
NA | TRBJ2-5 | TRBV6-5 | NA | CASSFGAYSQETQYF | TGTGCCAGCAGTTTTGGGGCCTACTCACAAGAGACCCAGTACTTC
TRBD2 | TRBJ2-1 | TRBV28 | NA | CASSFAGAGRAGDEQFF | TGTGCCAGCAGTTTTGCGGGAGCCGGGAGGGCCGGGGATGAGCAGTTCTTC
TRBD1 | TRBJ2-3 | TRBV6-5 | NA | CASSRGDRGLGGQYF | TGTGCCAGCAGTAGGGGGGACAGGGGACTCGGGGGGCAGTATTTT
NA | TRBJ1-2 | TRBV6-4 | NA | CASSRDTDNYGYTF | TGTGCCAGCAGCCGGGACACCGATAACTATGGCTACACCTTC
NA | TRBJ1-1 | TRBV7-3 | NA | CASSPGGVGTEAFF | TGTGCCAGCAGCCCTGGGGGGGTTGGCACTGAAGCTTTCTTT
NA | TRBJ2-5 | TRBV11-2 | NA | CASSLVVVGGKETQYF | TGTGCCAGCAGCTTAGTGGTGGTTGGGGGGAAGGAGACCCAGTACTTC
NA | TRBJ2-5 | TRBV6-5 | NA | CASSYSRGLETQYF | TGTGCCAGCAGTTACTCACGAGGGTTAGAGACCCAGTACTTC
NA | TRBJ2-7 | TRBV6-5 | NA | CASSLAPRLRDEQYF | TGTGCCAGCAGTTTGGCTCCCAGGTTGCGGGACGAGCAGTACTTC
NA | TRBJ2-7 | TRBV6-9 | NA | CASSYPPSKQDEQYF | TGTGCCAGCAGTTATCCCCCTTCCAAGCAGGACGAGCAGTACTTC
TRBD1 | TRBJ2-5 | TRBV29-1 | NA | CSARQGAGGETQYF | TGCAGCGCCCGACAGGGGGCTGGGGGAGAGACCCAGTACTTC
NA | TRBJ1-5 | TRBV11-1 | NA | CASSFCRVPASNQPQHF | TGTGCCAGCAGCTTCTGTCGGGTTCCAGCTAGCAATCAGCCCCAGCATTTT
NA | TRBJ2-7 | TRBV5-1 | NA | CASSPYGQSSYEQYF | TGCGCCAGCAGCCCGTACGGACAGTCCTCCTACGAGCAGTACTTC
TRBD2 | TRBJ2-1 | TRBV6-5 | once | CASSYHSGSKNNEQFF | TGTGCCAGCAGCTACCATAGCGGGAGTAAGAACAATGAGCAGTTCTTC
NA | TRBJ1-4 | TRBV10-3 | NA | CAISESGGSRGKLFF | TGTGCCATCAGTGAAAGTGGAGGGAGTCGAGGAAAACTGTTTTTT
TRBD1 | TRBJ1-2 | TRBV9 | NA | CASSDETGPNDGYTF | TGTGCCAGCAGCGATGAGACAGGGCCAAACGATGGCTACACCTTC
NA | TRBJ2-3 | TRBV6-5 | NA | CASSPRGLTDTQYF | TGTGCCAGCAGTCCGCGGGGTCTCACAGATACGCAGTATTTT
NA | TRBJ2-7 | TRBV5-1 | NA | CASSLPGTYEQYF | TGCGCCAGCAGCTTACCAGGCACCTACGAGCAGTACTTC
TRBD1 | TRBJ1-4 | TRBV7-9 | NA | CASSPRQGANEKLFF | TGTGCCAGCAGTCCCAGACAGGGGGCTAATGAAAAACTGTTTTTT
TRBD1 | TRBJ1-5 | TRBV6-6 | once | CASSLLGQGGQPQHF | TGTGCCAGCAGTCTTTTAGGACAGGGCGGTCAGCCCCAGCATTTT
TRBD1 | TRBJ1-5 | TRBV27 | NA | CASRPTGENQPQHF | TGTGCCAGCAGACCGACAGGGGAAAATCAGCCCCAGCATTTT
TRBD1 | TRBJ2-5 | TRBV6-1 | NA | CASSLDRGETQYF | TGTGCCAGCTCCTTGGACAGGGGGGAGACCCAGTACTTC
TRBD2 | TRBJ2-1 | TRBV7-8 | NA | CASSLRLGLAQQEQFF | TGTGCCAGCAGCTTAAGGTTGGGACTAGCCCAACAGGAGCAGTTCTTC
NA | TRBJ2-2 | TRBV19 | NA | CASSRGGANTGELFF | TGTGCCAGTAGCCGAGGGGGGGCGAACACCGGGGAGCTGTTTTTT
TRBD1 | TRBJ1-2 | TRBV5-1 | NA | CASLPGTGLSNYGYTF | TGCGCCAGCCTTCCCGGGACAGGGCTTTCTAACTATGGCTACACCTTC